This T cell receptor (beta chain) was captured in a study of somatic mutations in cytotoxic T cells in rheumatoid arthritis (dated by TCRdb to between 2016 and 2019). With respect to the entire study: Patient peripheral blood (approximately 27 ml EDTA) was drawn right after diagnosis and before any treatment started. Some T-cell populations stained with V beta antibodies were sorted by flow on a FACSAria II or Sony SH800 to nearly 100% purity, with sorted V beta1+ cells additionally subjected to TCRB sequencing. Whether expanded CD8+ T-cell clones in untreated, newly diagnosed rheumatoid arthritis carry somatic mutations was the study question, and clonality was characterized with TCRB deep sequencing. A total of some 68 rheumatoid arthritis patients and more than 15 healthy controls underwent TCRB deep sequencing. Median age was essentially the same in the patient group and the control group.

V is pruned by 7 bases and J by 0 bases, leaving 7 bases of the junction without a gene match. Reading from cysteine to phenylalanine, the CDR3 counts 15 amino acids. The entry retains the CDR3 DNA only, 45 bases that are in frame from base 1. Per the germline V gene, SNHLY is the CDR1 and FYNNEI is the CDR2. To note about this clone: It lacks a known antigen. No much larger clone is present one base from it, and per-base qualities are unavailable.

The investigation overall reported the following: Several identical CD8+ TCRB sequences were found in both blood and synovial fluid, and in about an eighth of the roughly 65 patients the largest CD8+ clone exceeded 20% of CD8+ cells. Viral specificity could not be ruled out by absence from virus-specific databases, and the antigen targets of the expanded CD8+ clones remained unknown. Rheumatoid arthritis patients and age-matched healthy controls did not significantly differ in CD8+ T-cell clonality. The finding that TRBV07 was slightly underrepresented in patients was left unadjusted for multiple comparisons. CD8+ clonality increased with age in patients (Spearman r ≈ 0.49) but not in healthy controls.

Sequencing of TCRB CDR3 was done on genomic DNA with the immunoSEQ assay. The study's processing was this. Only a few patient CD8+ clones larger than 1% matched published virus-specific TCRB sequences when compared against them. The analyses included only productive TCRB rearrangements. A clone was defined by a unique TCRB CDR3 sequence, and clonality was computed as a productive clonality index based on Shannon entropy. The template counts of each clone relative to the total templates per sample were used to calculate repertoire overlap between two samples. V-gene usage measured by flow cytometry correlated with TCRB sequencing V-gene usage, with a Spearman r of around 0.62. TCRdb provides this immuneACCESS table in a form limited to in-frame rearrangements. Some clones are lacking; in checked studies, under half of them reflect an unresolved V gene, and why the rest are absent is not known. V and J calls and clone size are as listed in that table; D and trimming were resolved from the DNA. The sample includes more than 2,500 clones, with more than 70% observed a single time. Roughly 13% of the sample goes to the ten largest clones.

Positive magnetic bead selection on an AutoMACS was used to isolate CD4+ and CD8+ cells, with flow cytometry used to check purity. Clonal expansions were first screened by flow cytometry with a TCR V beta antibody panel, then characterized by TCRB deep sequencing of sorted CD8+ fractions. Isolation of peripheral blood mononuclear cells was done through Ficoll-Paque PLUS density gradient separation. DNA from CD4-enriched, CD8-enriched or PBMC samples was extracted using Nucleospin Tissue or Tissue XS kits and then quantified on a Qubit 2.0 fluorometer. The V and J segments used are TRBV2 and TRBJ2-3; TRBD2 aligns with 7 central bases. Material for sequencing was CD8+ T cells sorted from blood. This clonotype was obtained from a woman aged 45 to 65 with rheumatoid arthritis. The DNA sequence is TGTGCCAGCACGAATCTAGCGGCCAGCACAGATACGCAGTATTTT. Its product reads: CASTNLAASTDTQYF. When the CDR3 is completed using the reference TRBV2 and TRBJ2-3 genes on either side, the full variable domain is EPEVTQTPSHQVTQMGQEVILRCVPISNHLYFYWYRQILGQKVEFLVSFYNNEISEKSEIFDDQFSVERPDGSNFTLKIRSTKLEDSAMYFCASTNLAASTDTQYFGPGTRLTVL.